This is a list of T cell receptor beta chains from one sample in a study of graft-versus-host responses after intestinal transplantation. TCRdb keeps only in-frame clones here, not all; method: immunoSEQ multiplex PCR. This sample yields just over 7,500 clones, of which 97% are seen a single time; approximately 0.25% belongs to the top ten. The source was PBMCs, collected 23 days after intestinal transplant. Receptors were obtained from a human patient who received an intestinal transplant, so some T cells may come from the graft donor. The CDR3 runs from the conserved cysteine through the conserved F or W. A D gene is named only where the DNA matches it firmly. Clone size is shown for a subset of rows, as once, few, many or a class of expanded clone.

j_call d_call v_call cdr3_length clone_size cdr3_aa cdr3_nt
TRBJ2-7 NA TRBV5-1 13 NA CASSYQGSDEQYF TGCGCCAGCAGCTATCAGGGAAGCGACGAGCAGTACTTC
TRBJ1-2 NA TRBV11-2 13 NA CATTLGGNYGYTF TGTGCCACCACGTTGGGGGGAAACTATGGCTACACCTTC
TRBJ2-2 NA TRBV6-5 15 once CASSRSWAGTGELFF TGTGCCAGCAGTCGTAGCTGGGCGGGCACCGGGGAGCTGTTTTTT
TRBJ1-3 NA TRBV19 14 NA CATTGQTTGNTIYF TGTGCCACAACCGGACAGACGACGGGAAACACCATATATTTT
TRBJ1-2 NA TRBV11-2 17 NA CASSYSNPLSPNYGYTF TGTGCCAGCAGCTACTCCAACCCGTTAAGTCCTAACTATGGCTACACCTTC
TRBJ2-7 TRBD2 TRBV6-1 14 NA CASSDEGLVSEQYF TGTGCCAGCAGTGATGAGGGACTAGTCTCCGAGCAGTACTTC
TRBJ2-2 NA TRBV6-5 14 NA CASSTPGITGELFF TGTGCCAGCAGTACCCCGGGGATCACCGGGGAGCTGTTTTTT
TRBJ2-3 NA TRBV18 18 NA CASSPLQPPRQETDTQYF TGTGCCAGCTCACCACTTCAACCTCCCCGACAGGAGACAGATACGCAGTATTTT
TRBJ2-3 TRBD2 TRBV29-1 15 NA CSVISAGGLTDTQYF TGCAGCGTCATCTCAGCGGGAGGGCTAACAGATACGCAGTATTTT
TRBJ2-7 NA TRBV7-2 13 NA CASSPPPSDEQYF TGTGCCAGCAGCCCGCCCCCTAGCGACGAGCAGTACTTC
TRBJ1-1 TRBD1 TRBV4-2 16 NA CASSQVLGTENTEAFF TGTGCCAGCAGCCAAGTCCTCGGGACAGAGAACACTGAAGCTTTCTTT
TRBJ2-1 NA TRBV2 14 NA CASLDPRSYNEQFF TGTGCCAGCCTCGACCCTCGCTCCTACAATGAGCAGTTCTTC
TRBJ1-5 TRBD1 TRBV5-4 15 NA CASSFGTGVNQPQHF TGTGCCAGCAGCTTCGGGACAGGGGTAAATCAGCCCCAGCATTTT